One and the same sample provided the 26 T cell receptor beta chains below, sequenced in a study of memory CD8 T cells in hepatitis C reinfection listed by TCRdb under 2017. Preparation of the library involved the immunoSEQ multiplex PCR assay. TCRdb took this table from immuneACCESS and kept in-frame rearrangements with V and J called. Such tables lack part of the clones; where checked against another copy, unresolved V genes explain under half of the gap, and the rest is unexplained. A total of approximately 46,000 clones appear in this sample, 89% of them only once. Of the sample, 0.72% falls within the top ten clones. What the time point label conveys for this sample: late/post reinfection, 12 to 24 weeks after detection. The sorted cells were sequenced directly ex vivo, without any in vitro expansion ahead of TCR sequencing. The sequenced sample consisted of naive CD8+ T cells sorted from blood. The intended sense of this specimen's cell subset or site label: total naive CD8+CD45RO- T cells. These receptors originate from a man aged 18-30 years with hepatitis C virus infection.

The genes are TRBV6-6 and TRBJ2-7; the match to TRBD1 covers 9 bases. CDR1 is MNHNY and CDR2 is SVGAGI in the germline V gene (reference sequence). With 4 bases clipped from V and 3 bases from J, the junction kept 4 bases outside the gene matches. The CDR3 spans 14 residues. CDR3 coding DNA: TGTGCCAGCAGTTGGACAGGGGCAAACTACGAGCAGTACTTC. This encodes CASSWTGANYEQYF.

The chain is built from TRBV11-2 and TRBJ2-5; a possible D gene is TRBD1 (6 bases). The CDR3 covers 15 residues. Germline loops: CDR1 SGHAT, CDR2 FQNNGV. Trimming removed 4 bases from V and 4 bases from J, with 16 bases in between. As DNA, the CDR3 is TGTGCCAGCAGCTCCCTACAGGGATTCCGAGAGACCCAGTACTTC. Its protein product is CASSSLQGFRETQYF.

CDR3 in DNA: TGTGCCAGCAGTTTATCGGATAGTAGGCTAGCGGGAGGGTCGGACACCGGGGAGCTGTTTTTT. Translating it yields CASSLSDSRLAGGSDTGELFF. The chain uses TRBV27 and TRBJ2-2, with 12 bases lining up with TRBD2. J lost 3 bases, V lost 0 bases, and 14 bases had no gene match. Germline lookup yields CDR1 MNHEY and CDR2 SMNVEV (reference sequence). The CDR3 runs 21 residues.

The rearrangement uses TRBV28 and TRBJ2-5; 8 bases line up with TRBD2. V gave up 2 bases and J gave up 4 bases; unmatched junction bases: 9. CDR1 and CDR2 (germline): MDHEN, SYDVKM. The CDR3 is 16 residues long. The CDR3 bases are TGTGCCAGCAGTTTAGGGCCAGCGGGGGAGCCAGAGACCCAGTACTTC. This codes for CASSLGPAGEPETQYF.

CDR3 DNA sequence: TGTGCCAGCAGCGGCCGGGACTCCTACGAGCAGTACTTC. Protein sequence: CASSGRDSYEQYF. The chain has TRBV11-1 and TRBJ2-7; the D gene is possibly TRBD2 (5 bases). The V end lost 5 bases, the J end lost 0 bases, and 8 bases lay between the germline ends. The CDR3 has 13 residues. Germline values: CDR1 SGHAT, CDR2 FQDESV (reference sequence).

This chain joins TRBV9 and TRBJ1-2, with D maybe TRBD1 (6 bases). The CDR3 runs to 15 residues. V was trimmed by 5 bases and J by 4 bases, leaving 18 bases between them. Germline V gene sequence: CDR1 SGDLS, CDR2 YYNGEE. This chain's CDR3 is CASREGSGASYGYTF. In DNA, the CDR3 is TGTGCCAGCAGAGAGGGGTCAGGGGCTAGCTATGGCTACACCTTC.

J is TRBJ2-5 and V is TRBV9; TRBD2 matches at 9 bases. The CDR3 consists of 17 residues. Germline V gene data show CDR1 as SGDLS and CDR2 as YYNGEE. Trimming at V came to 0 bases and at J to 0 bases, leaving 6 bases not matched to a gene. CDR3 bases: TGTGCCAGCAGCGTAGACCCGTCTAGCGGGAACCAAGAGACCCAGTACTTC. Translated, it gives CASSVDPSSGNQETQYF. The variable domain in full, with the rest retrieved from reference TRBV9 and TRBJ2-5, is DSGVTQTPKHLITATGQRVTLRCSPRSGDLSVYWYQQSLDQGLQFLIQYYNGEERAKGNILERFSAQQFPDLHSELNLSSLELGDSALYFCASSVDPSSGNQETQYFGPGTRLLVL.

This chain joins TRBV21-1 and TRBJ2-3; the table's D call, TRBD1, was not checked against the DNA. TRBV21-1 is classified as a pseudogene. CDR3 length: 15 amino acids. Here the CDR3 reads CASSNLQGYTDTQYF. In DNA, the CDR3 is TGTGCCAGCAGCAATTTACAGGGCTACACAGATACGCAGTATTTT.

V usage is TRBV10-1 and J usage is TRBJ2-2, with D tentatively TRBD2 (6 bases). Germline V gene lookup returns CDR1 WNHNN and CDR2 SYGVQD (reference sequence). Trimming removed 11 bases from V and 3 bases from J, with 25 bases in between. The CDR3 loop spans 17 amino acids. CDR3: CAGFFEAGRNDTGELFF. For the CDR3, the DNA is TGCGCCGGCTTTTTTGAGGCGGGGAGGAACGACACCGGGGAGCTGTTTTTT.

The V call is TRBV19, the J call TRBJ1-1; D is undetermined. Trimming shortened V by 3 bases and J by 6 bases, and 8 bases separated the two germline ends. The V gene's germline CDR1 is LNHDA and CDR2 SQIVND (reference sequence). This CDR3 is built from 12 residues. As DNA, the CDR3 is TGTGCCAGTAGTATGGCGGGGTCTGAAGCTTTCTTT. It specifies CASSMAGSEAFF.

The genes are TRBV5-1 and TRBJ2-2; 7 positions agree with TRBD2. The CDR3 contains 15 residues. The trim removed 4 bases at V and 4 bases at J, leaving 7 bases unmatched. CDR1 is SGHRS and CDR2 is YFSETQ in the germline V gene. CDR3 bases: TGCGCCAGCAGCCCAGGACTAGGAGGCACCGGGGAGCTGTTTTTT. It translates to CASSPGLGGTGELFF.

The CDR3, as DNA: TGTGCCAGCAGCCCGCTGGGGGGGGTTTCCTACGAGCAGTACTTC. Its protein is CASSPLGGVSYEQYF. The gene calls are TRBV7-9 and TRBJ2-7; TRBD2 agrees at 7 bases. Unmatched junction bases numbered 8, after V lost 5 bases and J lost 1 base. CDR1 and CDR2 from the germline V gene are SEHNR and FQNEAQ (reference sequence). CDR3 length: 15 residues.

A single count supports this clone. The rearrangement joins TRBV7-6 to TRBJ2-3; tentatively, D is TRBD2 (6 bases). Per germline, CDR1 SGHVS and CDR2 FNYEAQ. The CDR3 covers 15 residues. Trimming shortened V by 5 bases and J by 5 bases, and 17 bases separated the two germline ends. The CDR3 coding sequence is TGTGCCAGCAGCCTTTCGGGCGGGGCAGAAGATACGCAGTATTTT. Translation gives CASSLSGGAEDTQYF.

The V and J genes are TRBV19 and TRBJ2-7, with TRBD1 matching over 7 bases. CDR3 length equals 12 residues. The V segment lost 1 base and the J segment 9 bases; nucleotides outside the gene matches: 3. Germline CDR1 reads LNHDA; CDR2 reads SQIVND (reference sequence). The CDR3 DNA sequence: TGTGCCAGTAGTATAGGACAGGGAAGGCAGTACTTC. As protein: CASSIGQGRQYF.

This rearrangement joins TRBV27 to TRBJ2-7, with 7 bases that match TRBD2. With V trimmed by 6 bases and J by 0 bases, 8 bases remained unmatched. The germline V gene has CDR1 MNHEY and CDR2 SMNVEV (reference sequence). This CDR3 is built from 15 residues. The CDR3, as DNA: TGTGCCAGCAGCCGGGGAGGGCCTAGCTCCTACGAGCAGTACGTC. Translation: CASSRGGPSSYEQYV.

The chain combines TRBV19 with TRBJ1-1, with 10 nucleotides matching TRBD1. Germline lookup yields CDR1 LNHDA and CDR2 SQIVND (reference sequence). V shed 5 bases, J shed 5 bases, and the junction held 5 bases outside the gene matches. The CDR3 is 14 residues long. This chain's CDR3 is CASSPGTGETEAFF. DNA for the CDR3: TGTGCCAGTAGTCCCGGGACAGGGGAAACTGAAGCTTTCTTT.

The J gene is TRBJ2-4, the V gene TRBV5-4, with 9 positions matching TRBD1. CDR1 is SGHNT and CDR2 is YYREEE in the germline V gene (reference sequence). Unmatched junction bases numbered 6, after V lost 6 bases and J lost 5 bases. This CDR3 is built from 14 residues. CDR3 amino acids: CASNSRTGENIQYF. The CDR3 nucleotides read TGTGCCAGCAACTCTAGGACAGGGGAAAACATTCAGTACTTC.

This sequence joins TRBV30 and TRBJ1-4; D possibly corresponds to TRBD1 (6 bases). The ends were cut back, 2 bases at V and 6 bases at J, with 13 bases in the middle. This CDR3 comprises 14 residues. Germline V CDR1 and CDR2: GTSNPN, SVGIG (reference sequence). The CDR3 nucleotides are TGTGCCTGGAGTCCCCGGGACAACTATGAAAAACTGTTTTTT. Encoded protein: CAWSPRDNYEKLFF.

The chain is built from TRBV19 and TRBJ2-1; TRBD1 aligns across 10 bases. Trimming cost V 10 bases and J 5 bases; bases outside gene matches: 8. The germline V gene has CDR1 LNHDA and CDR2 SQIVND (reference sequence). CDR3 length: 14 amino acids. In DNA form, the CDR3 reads TGTGCCACCAGAGACAGGGGGCGTGACAATGAGCAGTTCTTC. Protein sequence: CATRDRGRDNEQFF.

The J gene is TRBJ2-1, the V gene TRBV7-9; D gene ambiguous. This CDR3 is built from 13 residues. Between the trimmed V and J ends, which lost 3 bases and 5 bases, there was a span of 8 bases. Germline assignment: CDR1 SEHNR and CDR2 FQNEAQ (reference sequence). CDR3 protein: CASSFSENNEQFF. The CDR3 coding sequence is TGTGCCAGCAGCTTTTCAGAAAACAATGAGCAGTTCTTC. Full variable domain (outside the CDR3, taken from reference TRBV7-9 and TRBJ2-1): DTGVSQNPRHKITKRGQNVTFRCDPISEHNRLYWYRQTLGQGPEFLTYFQNEAQLEKSRLLSDRFSAERPKGSFSTLEIQRTEQGDSAMYLCASSFSENNEQFFGPGTRLTVL.

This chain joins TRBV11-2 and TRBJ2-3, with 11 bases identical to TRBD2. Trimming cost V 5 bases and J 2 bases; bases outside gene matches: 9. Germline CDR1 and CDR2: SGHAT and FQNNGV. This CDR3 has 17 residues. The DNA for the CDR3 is TGTGCCAGCAGCCTCGGACTAGCGGGTGGATTCACAGATACGCAGTATTTT. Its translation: CASSLGLAGGFTDTQYF. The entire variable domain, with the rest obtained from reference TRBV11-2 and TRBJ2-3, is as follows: EAGVAQSPRYKIIEKRQSVAFWCNPISGHATLYWYQQILGQGPKLLIQFQNNGVVDDSQLPKDRFSAERLKGVDSTLKIQPAKLEDSAVYLCASSLGLAGGFTDTQYFGPGTRLTVL.

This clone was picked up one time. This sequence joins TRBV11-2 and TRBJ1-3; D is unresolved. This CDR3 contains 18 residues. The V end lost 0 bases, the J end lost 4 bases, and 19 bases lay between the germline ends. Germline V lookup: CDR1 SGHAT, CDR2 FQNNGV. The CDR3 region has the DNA TGTGCCAGCAGCTTAGATGACGGCGGGGTTGGATACGGAAACACCATATATTTT. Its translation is CASSLDDGGVGYGNTIYF. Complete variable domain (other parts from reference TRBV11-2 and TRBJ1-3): EAGVAQSPRYKIIEKRQSVAFWCNPISGHATLYWYQQILGQGPKLLIQFQNNGVVDDSQLPKDRFSAERLKGVDSTLKIQPAKLEDSAVYLCASSLDDGGVGYGNTIYFGEGSWLTVV.

The CDR3 here is CASSDGWIRALNEQFF. CDR3 coding DNA: TGTGCCAGCAGCGATGGGTGGATCAGGGCGTTAAATGAGCAGTTCTTC. The chain employs TRBV5-5 and TRBJ2-1; perhaps TRBD1 as D (5 bases). The CDR3 contains 16 residues. CDR1 is SGHKS, CDR2 YYEKEE, per germline (reference sequence). V lost 4 bases, J lost 7 bases, and 21 bases lay in between.

CDR3 nucleotides: TGTGCCAGCAGCTCCACGGGGGGCGGAGCCTACAATGAGCAGTTCTTC. Amino acids: CASSSTGGGAYNEQFF. The genes are TRBV7-9 and TRBJ2-1, with D maybe TRBD2 (7 bases). Trimming shortened V by 4 bases and J by 2 bases, and 15 bases separated the two germline ends. Germline-derived CDR1 and CDR2 are SEHNR and FQNEAQ (reference sequence). The CDR3 has 16 residues. The entire variable domain, with the rest obtained from reference TRBV7-9 and TRBJ2-1, is as follows: DTGVSQNPRHKITKRGQNVTFRCDPISEHNRLYWYRQTLGQGPEFLTYFQNEAQLEKSRLLSDRFSAERPKGSFSTLEIQRTEQGDSAMYLCASSSTGGGAYNEQFFGPGTRLTVL.

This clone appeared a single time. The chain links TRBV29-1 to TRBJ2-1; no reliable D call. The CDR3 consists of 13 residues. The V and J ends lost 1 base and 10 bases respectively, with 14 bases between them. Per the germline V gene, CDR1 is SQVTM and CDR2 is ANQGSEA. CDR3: CSVEGLDNEEQFF. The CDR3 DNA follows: TGCAGCGTTGAAGGCCTAGATAATGAGGAGCAGTTCTTC.

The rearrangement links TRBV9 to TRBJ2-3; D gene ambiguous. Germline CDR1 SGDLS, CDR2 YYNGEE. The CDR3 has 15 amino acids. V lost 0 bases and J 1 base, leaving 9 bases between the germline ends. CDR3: CASSVASEGTDTQYF. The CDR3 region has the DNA TGTGCCAGCAGCGTAGCCAGCGAAGGCACAGATACGCAGTATTTT.